The 20 T cell receptor beta chains in this list originate from one sample, sequenced in a study of T cell changes during pregnancy in multiple sclerosis. Assay used: immunoSEQ multiplex PCR; TCRdb lists only in-frame clones, some missing. The table includes about 100,000 clones, approximately 90% detected once. The sample was peripheral blood, taken after pregnancy. The receptors were sampled from a female donor with multiple sclerosis, enrolled in a pregnancy study.

The chain is built from TRBV19 and TRBJ1-6; 10 bases align to TRBD1. There are 16 residues in the CDR3. V lost 5 bases, J lost 8 bases, and 9 bases stayed unmatched. Germline loops: CDR1 LNHDA, CDR2 SQIVND (reference sequence). The CDR3 spells CASSFLPGQGYSPLHF. The CDR3 coding sequence is TGTGCCAGTAGTTTTCTTCCGGGACAGGGGTATTCACCCCTCCACTTT.

The chain carries TRBV18 and TRBJ2-7; D unclear. V was trimmed by 5 bases and J by 0 bases, leaving 11 bases between them. CDR3 length: 14 amino acids. The V gene's germline CDR1 is KGHSH and CDR2 LQKENI. This CDR3 is CASSTLDYSYEQYF. The CDR3 DNA follows: TGTGCCAGCTCAACCTTAGATTACTCCTACGAGCAGTACTTC.

The chain joins TRBV28 to TRBJ1-5; no definite D call. The germline gives CDR1 MDHEN, CDR2 SYDVKM. The length of the CDR3 is 13 residues. V lost 7 bases to trimming and J lost 1 base, with 8 bases between them. CDR3 protein: CASTRRSNQPQHF. Here the CDR3 DNA reads TGTGCCAGCACCCGCAGGAGCAATCAGCCCCAGCATTTT.

The chain links TRBV5-1 to TRBJ2-7; 11 bases match TRBD2. CDR1 SGHRS and CDR2 YFSETQ come from the germline V gene. This CDR3 spans 15 amino acids. Trimming at V came to 4 bases and at J to 1 base, leaving 4 bases not matched to a gene. CDR3 nucleotide sequence: TGCGCCAGCAGCAGAACTAGCGGGAGTTCCTACGAGCAGTACTTC. Protein: CASSRTSGSSYEQYF.

V and J are TRBV4-3 and TRBJ2-7; 8 bases are shared with TRBD2. J was trimmed by 3 bases and V by 3 bases; bases with no gene match: 10. Germline V gene data show CDR1 as LGHNA and CDR2 as YSLEER. CDR3 length equals 16 residues. The CDR3: CASSQDPYGGDYEQYF. DNA of the CDR3: TGCGCCAGCAGCCAGGACCCCTACGGGGGGGACTACGAGCAGTACTTC.

V usage is TRBV18 and J usage is TRBJ1-4; D is uncertain. V lost 3 bases, J lost 4 bases, and 18 bases lay in between. From germline, CDR1 is KGHSH and CDR2 LQKENI. This CDR3 spans 17 amino acids. The CDR3 region has the DNA TGTGCCAGCTCACCTTATGAGGGCCTCAGCCTTAATGAAAAACTGTTTTTT. Its translation: CASSPYEGLSLNEKLFF.

CDR3: CASSQDLLSGLGYNEQFF. The CDR3 coding sequence is TGCGCCAGCAGCCAAGATCTTTTGAGCGGGTTGGGTTACAATGAGCAGTTCTTC. The chain combines TRBV4-3 with TRBJ2-1; D perhaps matches TRBD2 (6 bases). This CDR3 is built from 18 residues. Trimming stripped 0 bases from V and 4 bases from J, with 19 bases between. CDR1 and CDR2 (germline): LGHNA, YSLEER.

CDR3 region: CASSVTSGYYNEQFF. The CDR3 nucleotides read TGTGCCAGTAGTGTAACTAGCGGGTACTACAATGAGCAGTTCTTC. The chain joins TRBV19 to TRBJ2-1, with TRBD2 matching 9 bases. V lost 5 bases and J lost 3; bases outside the gene matches: 5. CDR1 LNHDA and CDR2 SQIVND come from the germline V gene (reference sequence). The CDR3 spans 15 residues.

The chain carries TRBV6-5 and TRBJ2-7; weak D call: TRBD1 (5 bases). The CDR3 runs to 16 residues. CDR1 is MNHEY and CDR2 is SVGAGI in the germline V gene. V was cut by 3 bases and J by 2 bases, with 17 bases left in between. The DNA for the CDR3 is TGTGCCAGCAGTTATCAGGCCCTGAAAGGGGCCTACGAGCAGTACTTC. Protein product: CASSYQALKGAYEQYF.

This CDR3 is CASNTGTPNEKLFF. The CDR3 nucleotides are TGCGCCAGCAATACCGGGACACCGAATGAAAAACTGTTTTTT. V and J are TRBV10-1 and TRBJ1-4; TRBD1 might be the D (6 bases). Trimming took 7 bases from V and 5 from J, leaving 14 bases between them. Looked up from germline, CDR1 is WNHNN and CDR2 is SYGVQD (reference sequence). This CDR3 has 14 residues.

The chain combines TRBV9 with TRBJ1-2; D is unclear. There are 15 residues in the CDR3. Germline V gene sequence: CDR1 SGDLS, CDR2 YYNGEE. V was shortened by 0 bases and J by 4 bases, with 13 bases between the two germline ends. CDR3 protein: CASSVAFGVGYGYTF. The CDR3 DNA follows: TGTGCCAGCAGCGTAGCCTTCGGGGTGGGCTATGGCTACACCTTC.

J is TRBJ2-3 and V is TRBV9, with TRBD2 matching 12 bases. In germline, CDR1 is SGDLS, CDR2 YYNGEE. V was clipped by 4 bases and J by 6 bases; unmatched bases: 9. The CDR3 has 16 amino acids. CDR3 region: CASSIGLAGPTDTQYF. The CDR3, as DNA: TGTGCCAGCAGCATCGGACTAGCGGGGCCCACGGATACGCAGTATTTT.

This sequence joins TRBV29-1 and TRBJ2-7; 11 positions match TRBD2. The V and J ends lost 1 base and 4 bases, in that order; junction bases with no gene match: 6. CDR1 and CDR2 (germline): SQVTM, ANQGSEA. The CDR3 is 15 amino acids. This CDR3 is CSVEGTSGSWYEQYF. CDR3 DNA: TGCAGCGTTGAAGGCACTAGCGGGAGCTGGTACGAGCAGTACTTC.

This clone was picked up a small number of times. This chain connects TRBV5-8 to TRBJ2-7; 11 bases line up with TRBD1. V lost 4 bases, J lost 2 bases, and 2 bases stayed unmatched. The V gene's germline CDR1 is SGHTS and CDR2 YDEGEE. The CDR3 covers 14 residues. DNA of the CDR3: TGTGCCAGCAGCAGGGGACAGGGGGCCTACGAGCAGTACTTC. The encoded protein is CASSRGQGAYEQYF. Supplemented by reference TRBV5-8 and TRBJ2-7, the full variable domain reads EAGVTQSPTHLIKTRGQQATLRCSPISGHTSVYWYQQALGLGLQFLLWYDEGEERNRGNFPPRFSGRQFPNYSSELNVNALELEDSALYLCASSRGQGAYEQYFGPGTRLTVT.

V usage is TRBV27 and J usage is TRBJ2-7; D possibly corresponds to TRBD1 (7 bases). The ends were cut back, 6 bases at V and 0 bases at J, with 24 bases in the middle. From germline, CDR1 is MNHEY and CDR2 SMNVEV (reference sequence). This CDR3 has 18 amino acids. CDR3 in amino acids: CASSLRGRWEVSSYEQYF. CDR3 sequence (DNA): TGTGCCAGCAGCCTTAGGGGGCGTTGGGAGGTCAGCTCCTACGAGCAGTACTTC.

The V call is TRBV4-3, the J call TRBJ2-7; TRBD2 matches at 11 bases. Germline CDR1 and CDR2: LGHNA and YSLEER. The V and J ends lost 1 base and 3 bases, in that order; junction bases with no gene match: 2. This CDR3 contains 15 residues. The CDR3 loop reads CASSQASGGIYEQYF. For the CDR3, the DNA is TGCGCCAGCAGCCAAGCTAGCGGGGGGATCTACGAGCAGTACTTC.

The rearrangement joins TRBV5-6 to TRBJ1-5; the match to TRBD1 covers 7 bases. In germline, CDR1 is SGHDT, CDR2 YYEEEE. J lost 11 bases, V lost 1 base, and 18 bases had no gene match. This CDR3 contains 17 residues. DNA of the CDR3: TGTGCCAGCAGCTTGAGGGGTGGAGGGGGCCTTCGCATAGCCCAGCATTTT. Protein: CASSLRGGGGLRIAQHF.

The V and J genes are TRBV27 and TRBJ2-5; maybe TRBD2 (5 bases). The CDR3 contains 14 residues. CDR1 and CDR2 (germline): MNHEY, SMNVEV (reference sequence). The V gene lost 5 bases and the J gene lost 5 bases, with 15 bases spanning the gap. The CDR3 coding sequence is TGTGCCAGCAGTCCTCGGGGAGACGGCGAGACCCAGTACTTC. Its translation: CASSPRGDGETQYF.

The chain has TRBV28 and TRBJ1-1, with D maybe TRBD1 (5 bases). V was shortened by 5 bases and J by 3 bases, with 19 bases between the two germline ends. Per germline, CDR1 MDHEN and CDR2 SYDVKM. This CDR3 region has 16 residues. The CDR3 nucleotides read TGTGCCAGCAGTCCGCCTGCGGAAGGGGCCTACACTGAAGCTTTCTTT. Translation: CASSPPAEGAYTEAFF. Based on the CDR3 plus reference TRBV28 and TRBJ1-1, the full variable domain is DVKVTQSSRYLVKRTGEKVFLECVQDMDHENMFWYRQDPGLGLRLIYFSYDVKMKEKGDIPEGYSVSREKKERFSLILESASTNQTSMYLCASSPPAEGAYTEAFFGQGTRLTVV.

This chain joins TRBV6-1 and TRBJ1-1; possible D gene TRBD1, 5 bases. Trimming removed 2 bases from V and 1 base from J, with 8 bases in between. CDR1 is MNHNS and CDR2 is SASEGT in the germline V gene. There are 14 residues in the CDR3. CDR3 sequence: CASSERQRNTEAFF. CDR3 DNA sequence: TGTGCCAGCAGTGAAAGACAGAGGAACACTGAAGCTTTCTTT.